This entry describes one T cell receptor (beta chain). The sample belongs to a study of blood T cell repertoires in COVID-19. The wider study: PBMCs, B-cell-depleted T cells, or T cells provided the cDNA or gDNA that made up the material.

As processed by the authors: Reference gene primer amplification gave estimated nucleated cell counts. Clones were sequenced by immunoSEQ multiplex PCR, and TCRdb holds only the in-frame ones, with some missing. The D gene and trimming were derived from the DNA, and the V and J assignments and clone size from that table. The sample shows about 240,000 clones, about 82% of them seen only once. Germline V gene data show CDR1 as SGHNT and CDR2 as YYREEE (reference sequence). CDR3 length equals 13 residues. Deletions cut 2 bases from V and 7 bases from J, with 10 bases between. The sequenced sample consisted of peripheral blood. This receptor was identified in a man at least 80 years old with acute or convalescent COVID-19. The chain uses TRBV5-4 and TRBJ1-3; D is unclear. As DNA, the CDR3 is TGTGCCAGCAGCTTAACGGGGATGAACACCATATATTTT. It is translated as CASSLTGMNTIYF. Supplemented by reference TRBV5-4 and TRBJ1-3, the full variable domain reads ETGVTQSPTHLIKTRGQQVTLRCSSQSGHNTVSWYQQALGQGPQFIFQYYREEENGRGNFPPRFSGLQFPNYSSELNVNALELDDSALYLCASSLTGMNTIYFGEGSWLTVV.